This TCR beta chain was documented in a study of regulatory T cells in long-lasting Graves disease (dated by TCRdb to the early 2020s). For context, the study as a whole: Persistent Graves' disease was defined as persistently positive TSH receptor autoantibodies together with antithyroid drug treatment for over 5 years. Persistent Graves' disease patients were compared with newly diagnosed Graves' disease patients by peripheral blood TCR sequencing and RNA sequencing. The study was conducted in China and was registered as a clinical trial. On average, persistent Graves' disease patients in the clinical cohort had been on antithyroid drugs for approximately 10 years. TCR sequencing covered approximately 13 persistent and around 20 newly diagnosed Graves' disease patients, 33 samples in total. What the research found in general, with its limitations: Persistent Graves' disease patients showed lower TCR Shannon entropy and fewer highly expanded clones than newly diagnosed patients, suggesting clonal expansion. Persistent patients shared more public clonotypes among themselves (2,741) than newly diagnosed patients did (approximately 900). The authors noted that the small sample size was a limitation that may lower accuracy. Because the primary lesion, thyroid tissue, could not be accessed, the study looked at peripheral blood alone. Persistent disease showed preferential use of TRBV28, TRBJ1-2 and TRBJ2-5, whereas newly diagnosed disease favored TRBV20-1 and TRBJ2-1. Only the TCR beta chain was sequenced and analyzed.

From the cysteine up to the phenylalanine, the CDR3 has a length of 14 residues. Only the CDR3 DNA stays, 42 bases, in frame from base 1. Looking up the germline V gene (reference sequence) yields CDR1 DFQATT and CDR2 SNEGSKA. V and J are truncated by 6 bases and 2 bases respectively, leaving an intervening sequence of 14 bases. Receptors were amplified or captured by multiplex PCR. TCRdb lists the instrument as Illumina HiSeq 4000. To build TCR beta libraries, CDR3 regions were amplified by Arm-PCR using iRepertoire HTBI primers. Before sequencing, the PCR products went through gel purification. The study's processing was this. A total of 60 to 80 TRBV and under 15 TRBJ segments were identified across samples and were used for gene usage analysis of CDR3 amino acid clonotypes. COPE and FqMerger were used to merge filtered high-quality paired reads into contigs. BLAST was used to align contigs to IMGT TRBV, TRBD and TRBJ reference genes, and CDR3 was defined according to IMGT. Highly expanded clones were defined as clonotypes with a frequency above 0.1%. Shannon entropy was used to measure repertoire diversity, and the Gini coefficient was used to measure V-J evenness. Public clonotypes were defined as clonotypes shared by more than one individual. TCRdb trimmed public reads at Q25 via fastp, called clones via MiXCR and kept in-frame beta chains. Each CDR3 protein gets just one entry, which takes the most common genes and DNA from the rows behind it. The V and J calls follow TCRdb's processing rather than the paper's. This sample gives 400,000 to 500,000 distinct CDR3 sequences in total; around 20% of them show up just once. In total, the top ten clones hold roughly an eighth of the sample.

Explained via the paper, the time point label denotes: persistent/refractory GD, antithyroid drugs over 5 years with positive TRAb. For both TCR sequencing and RNA sequencing, RNA was extracted from PBMCs using TRIzol. The diagnosis of Graves' disease followed American Thyroid Association guidelines. Recruitment of patients was carried out at an endocrinology department in Xi'an, China. Each patient gave about 9.1 milliliters of peripheral blood, collected in an EDTA anticoagulant tube. Ficoll Paque Plus density gradient separation was used to isolate PBMCs, and no further T cell sorting was done. An Agilent 2100 Bioanalyzer and agarose gel were used to check RNA quality, while a NanoDrop 2000 measured RNA concentration. A remark on this clonotype: It has no known antigen specificity. No much larger clone exists at a distance of one base, and base qualities are not known.

This clonotype originated in a female donor with Graves disease. This sequence uses TRBV20-1 and TRBJ1-5; the D gene cannot be named for sure. Specimen: peripheral blood mononuclear cells (PBMCs), collected when the disease was refractory, from a patient treated with antithyroid drugs. The sequenced DNA is TGCAGTGCCCTGGAGGGAGGTCGCAATCAGCCCCAGCATTTT. Translated, this gives CSALEGGRNQPQHF.